This note documents a single T cell receptor (beta chain) sequence. What it recognizes is unknown. This entry comes from a study of post-analysis software for immune sequencing data. At the level of the study: Included among the disease courses, which were recorded for the cohort, were relapsing-remitting, secondary progressive and progressive-relapsing multiple sclerosis.

Study observations and caveats: Roughly five TRBV segments appeared more often in patients than in controls, and TRBV5-6, TRBV5-1 and TRBV20-1 were among these. Significantly decreased normalized Chao1 diversity was recorded for multiple sclerosis patients relative to controls.

Tagging with unique molecular identifiers was a feature of the TCR beta cDNA libraries. When about 0.85 to 11 million T cells were used, they gave hundreds of thousands of cDNA molecules. TCRdb passed the PCR reads through MiXCR, listing each CDR3 protein once. The sample shows 820,000 or so distinct CDR3 sequences, approximately 57% of them seen only once. Germline V gene lookup returns CDR1 SEHNR and CDR2 FQNEAQ (reference sequence). The CDR3 has 16 amino acids. V shed 5 bases and J shed 8 bases, with 24 bases lying between them. The V and J genes are TRBV7-9 and TRBJ1-2, with D possibly TRBD1 on 6 matching bases. The source material was blood. The sequence derives from a girl aged 5-17 years with multiple sclerosis. The CDR3, as DNA: TGTGCCAGCAGCGTAGGTCGGACAGTCCATTCGGGAGGCTACACCTTC. It codes for CASSVGRTVHSGGYTF.